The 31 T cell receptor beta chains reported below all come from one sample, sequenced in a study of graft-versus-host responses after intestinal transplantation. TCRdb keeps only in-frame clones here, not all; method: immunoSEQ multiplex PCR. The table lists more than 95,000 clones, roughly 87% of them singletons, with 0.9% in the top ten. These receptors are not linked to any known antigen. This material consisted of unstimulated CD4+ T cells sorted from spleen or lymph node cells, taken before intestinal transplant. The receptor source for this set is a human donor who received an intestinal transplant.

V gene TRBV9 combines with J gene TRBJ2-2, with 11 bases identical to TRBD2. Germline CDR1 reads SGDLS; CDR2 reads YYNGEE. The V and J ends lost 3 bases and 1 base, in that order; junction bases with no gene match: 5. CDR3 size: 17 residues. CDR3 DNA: TGTGCCAGCAGCGCAACTAGCGGGGGCCTGAACACCGGGGAGCTGTTTTTT. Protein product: CASSATSGGLNTGELFF. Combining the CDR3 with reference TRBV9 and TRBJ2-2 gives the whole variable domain DSGVTQTPKHLITATGQRVTLRCSPRSGDLSVYWYQQSLDQGLQFLIQYYNGEERAKGNILERFSAQQFPDLHSELNLSSLELGDSALYFCASSATSGGLNTGELFFGEGSRLTVL.

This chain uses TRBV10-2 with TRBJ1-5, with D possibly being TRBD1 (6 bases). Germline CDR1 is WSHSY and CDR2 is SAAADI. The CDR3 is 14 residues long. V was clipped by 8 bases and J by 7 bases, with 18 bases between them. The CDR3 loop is CASCRTGIGQPQHF. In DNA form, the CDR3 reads TGCGCCAGCTGCCGAACAGGGATAGGGCAGCCCCAGCATTTT.

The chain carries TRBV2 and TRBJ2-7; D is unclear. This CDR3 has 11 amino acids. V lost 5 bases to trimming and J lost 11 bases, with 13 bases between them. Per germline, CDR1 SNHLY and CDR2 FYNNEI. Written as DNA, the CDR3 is TGTGCCAGCAGTACCGGACGGACCGAGTACTTC. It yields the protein CASSTGRTEYF.

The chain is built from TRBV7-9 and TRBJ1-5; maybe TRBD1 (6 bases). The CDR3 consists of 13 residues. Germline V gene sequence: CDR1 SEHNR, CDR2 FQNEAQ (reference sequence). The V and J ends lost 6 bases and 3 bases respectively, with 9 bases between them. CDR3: CASRQGDNQPQHF. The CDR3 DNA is TGTGCCAGCAGACAGGGTGACAATCAGCCCCAGCATTTT.

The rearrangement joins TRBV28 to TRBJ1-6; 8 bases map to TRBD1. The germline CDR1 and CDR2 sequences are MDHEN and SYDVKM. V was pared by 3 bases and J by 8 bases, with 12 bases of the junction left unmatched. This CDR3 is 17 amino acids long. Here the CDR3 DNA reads TGTGCCAGCAGTTTGAGTCAGGGGGCGCGGTTGTATTCACCCCTCCACTTT. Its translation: CASSLSQGARLYSPLHF. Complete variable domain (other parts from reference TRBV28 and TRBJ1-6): DVKVTQSSRYLVKRTGEKVFLECVQDMDHENMFWYRQDPGLGLRLIYFSYDVKMKEKGDIPEGYSVSREKKERFSLILESASTNQTSMYLCASSLSQGARLYSPLHFGNGTRLTVT.

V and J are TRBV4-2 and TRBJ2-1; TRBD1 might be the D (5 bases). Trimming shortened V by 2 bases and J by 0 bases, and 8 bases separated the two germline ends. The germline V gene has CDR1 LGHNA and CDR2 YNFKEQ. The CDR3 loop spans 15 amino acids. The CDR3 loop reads CASSQSRDSYNEQFF. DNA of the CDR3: TGTGCCAGCAGCCAATCCAGGGACTCCTACAATGAGCAGTTCTTC.

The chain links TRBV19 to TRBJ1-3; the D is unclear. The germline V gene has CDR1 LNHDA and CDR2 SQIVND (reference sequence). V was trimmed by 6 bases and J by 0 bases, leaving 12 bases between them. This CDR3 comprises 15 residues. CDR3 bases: TGTGCCAGTAGAAAGGACGCATTCTCTGGAAACACCATATATTTT. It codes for CASRKDAFSGNTIYF. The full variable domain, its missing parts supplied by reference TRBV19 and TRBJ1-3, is DGGITQSPKYLFRKEGQNVTLSCEQNLNHDAMYWYRQDPGQGLRLIYYSQIVNDFQKGDIAEGYSVSREKKESFPLTVTSAQKNPTAFYLCASRKDAFSGNTIYFGEGSWLTVV.

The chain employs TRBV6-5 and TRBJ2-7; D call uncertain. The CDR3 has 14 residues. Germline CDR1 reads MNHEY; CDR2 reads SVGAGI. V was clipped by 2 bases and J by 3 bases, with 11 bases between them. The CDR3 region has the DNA TGTGCCAGCAGTTACGGCAGGAAAAACTACGAGCAGTACTTC. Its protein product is CASSYGRKNYEQYF.

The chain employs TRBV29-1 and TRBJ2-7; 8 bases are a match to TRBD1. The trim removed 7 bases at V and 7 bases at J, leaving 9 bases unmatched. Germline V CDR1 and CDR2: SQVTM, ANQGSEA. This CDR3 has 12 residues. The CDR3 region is CSAAGGRWEQYF. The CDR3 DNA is TGCAGCGCCGCAGGGGGCCGCTGGGAGCAGTACTTC.

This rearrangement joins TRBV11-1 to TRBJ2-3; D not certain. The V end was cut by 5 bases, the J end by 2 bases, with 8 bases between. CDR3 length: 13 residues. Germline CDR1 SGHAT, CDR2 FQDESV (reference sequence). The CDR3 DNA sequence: TGTGCCAGCAGCAAAGACCCCACAGATACGCAGTATTTT. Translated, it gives CASSKDPTDTQYF.

The CDR3 nucleotides read TGTGCCAGCAGTGAAGGGCGACTCTACGAGCAGTACTTC. Its protein product is CASSEGRLYEQYF. V usage is TRBV6-5 and J usage is TRBJ2-7; unclear D gene. This CDR3 region has 13 residues. V was shortened by 5 bases and J by 3 bases, with 11 bases between the two germline ends. Germline lookup yields CDR1 MNHEY and CDR2 SVGAGI.

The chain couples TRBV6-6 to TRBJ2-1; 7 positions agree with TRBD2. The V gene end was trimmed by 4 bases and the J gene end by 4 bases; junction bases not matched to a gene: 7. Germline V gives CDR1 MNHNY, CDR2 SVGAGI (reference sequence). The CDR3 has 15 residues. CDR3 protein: CASSSQPSGYNEQFF. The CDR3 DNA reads TGTGCCAGCAGTTCACAGCCTAGCGGATACAATGAGCAGTTCTTC.

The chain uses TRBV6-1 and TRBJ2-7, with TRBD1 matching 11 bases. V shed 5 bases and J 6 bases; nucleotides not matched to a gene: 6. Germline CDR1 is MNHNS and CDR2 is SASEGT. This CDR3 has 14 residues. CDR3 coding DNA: TGTGCCAGCAGTCCCCGGACAGGGGGCGTCGAGCAGTACTTC. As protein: CASSPRTGGVEQYF.

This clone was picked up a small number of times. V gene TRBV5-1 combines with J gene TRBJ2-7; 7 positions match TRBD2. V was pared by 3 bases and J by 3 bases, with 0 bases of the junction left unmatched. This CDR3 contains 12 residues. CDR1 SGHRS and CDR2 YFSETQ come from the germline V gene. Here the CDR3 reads CASSWTSYEQYF. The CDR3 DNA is TGCGCCAGCAGCTGGACTAGCTACGAGCAGTACTTC.

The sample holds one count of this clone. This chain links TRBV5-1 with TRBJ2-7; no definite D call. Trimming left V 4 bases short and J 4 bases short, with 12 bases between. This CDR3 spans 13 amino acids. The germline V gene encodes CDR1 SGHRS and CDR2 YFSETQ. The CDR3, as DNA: TGCGCCAGCAGCGTGTTTACGAGGTACGAGCAGTACTTC. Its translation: CASSVFTRYEQYF. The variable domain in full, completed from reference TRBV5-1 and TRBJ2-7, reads KAGVTQTPRYLIKTRGQQVTLSCSPISGHRSVSWYQQTPGQGLQFLFEYFSETQRNKGNFPGRFSGRQFSNSRSEMNVSTLELGDSALYLCASSVFTRYEQYFGPGTRLTVT.

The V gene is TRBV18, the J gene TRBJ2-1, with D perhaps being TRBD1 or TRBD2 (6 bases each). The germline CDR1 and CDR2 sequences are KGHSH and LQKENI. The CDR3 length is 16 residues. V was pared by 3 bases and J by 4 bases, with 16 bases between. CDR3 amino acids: CASSPGTGGGYNEQFF. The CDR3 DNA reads TGTGCCAGCTCACCGGGAACAGGAGGGGGTTACAATGAGCAGTTCTTC.

The CDR3 loop reads CASSDSRYQETQYF. Written as DNA, the CDR3 is TGCGCCAGCAGTGACTCGCGGTACCAAGAGACCCAGTACTTC. The chain couples TRBV10-2 to TRBJ2-5; no definite D call. This CDR3 region has 14 residues. Germline CDR1 reads WSHSY; CDR2 reads SAAADI. Trimming pared 3 bases from V and 0 bases from J, leaving 8 bases between.

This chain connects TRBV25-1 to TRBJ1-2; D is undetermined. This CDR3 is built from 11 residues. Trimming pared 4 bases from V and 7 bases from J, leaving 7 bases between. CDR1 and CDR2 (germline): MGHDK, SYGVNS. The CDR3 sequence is CASSVDFGYTF. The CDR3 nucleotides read TGTGCCAGCAGTGTGGACTTTGGCTACACCTTC.

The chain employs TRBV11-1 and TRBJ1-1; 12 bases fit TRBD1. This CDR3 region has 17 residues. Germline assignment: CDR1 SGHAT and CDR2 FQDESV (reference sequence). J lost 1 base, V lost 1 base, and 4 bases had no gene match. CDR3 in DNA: TGTGCCAGCAGCTTAGGGGGACAGGGGGCGTCGAACACTGAAGCTTTCTTT. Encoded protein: CASSLGGQGASNTEAFF.

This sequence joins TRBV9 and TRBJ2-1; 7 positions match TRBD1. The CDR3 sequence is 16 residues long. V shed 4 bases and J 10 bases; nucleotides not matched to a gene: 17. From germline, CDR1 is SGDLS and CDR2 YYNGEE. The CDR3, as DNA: TGTGCCAGCAGCCCTGGACAGGCCAGTTACCGAGCGGAGCAGTTCTTC. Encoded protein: CASSPGQASYRAEQFF.

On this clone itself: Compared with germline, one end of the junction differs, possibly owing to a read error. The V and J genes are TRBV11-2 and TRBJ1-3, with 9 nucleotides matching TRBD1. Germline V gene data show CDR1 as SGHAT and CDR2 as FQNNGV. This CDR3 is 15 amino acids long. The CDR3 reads CASSLTGGSGNAIYF. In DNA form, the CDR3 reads TGTGCCAGCAGCCTTACAGGGGGCTCTGGAAACGCCATATATTTT.

Written as DNA, the CDR3 is TGTGCCAGCAGCTTAAGACACGCAGGACAGGGAGTGGGAACTATGAACGAGCAGTACTTC. Protein product: CASSLRHAGQGVGTMNEQYF. This chain uses TRBV13 with TRBJ2-7, with 8 bases lining up with TRBD1. Germline-derived CDR1 and CDR2 are PRHDT and FYEKMQ (reference sequence). V lost 2 bases and J lost 5; bases outside the gene matches: 23. CDR3 size: 20 residues.

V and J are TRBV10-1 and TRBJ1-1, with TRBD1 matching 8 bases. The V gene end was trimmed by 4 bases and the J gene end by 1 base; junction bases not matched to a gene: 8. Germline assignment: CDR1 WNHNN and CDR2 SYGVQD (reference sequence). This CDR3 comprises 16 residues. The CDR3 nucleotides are TGCGCCAGCAGTGGGGACAGGAACCTGAGGAACACTGAAGCTTTCTTT. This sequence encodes CASSGDRNLRNTEAFF.

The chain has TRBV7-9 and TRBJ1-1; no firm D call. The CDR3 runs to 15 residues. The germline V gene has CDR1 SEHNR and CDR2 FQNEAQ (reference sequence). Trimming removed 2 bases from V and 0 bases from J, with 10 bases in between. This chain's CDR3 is CASSLLSRMNTEAFF. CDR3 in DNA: TGTGCCAGCAGCTTACTTAGTAGGATGAACACTGAAGCTTTCTTT. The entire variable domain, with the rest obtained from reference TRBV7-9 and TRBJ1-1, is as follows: DTGVSQNPRHKITKRGQNVTFRCDPISEHNRLYWYRQTLGQGPEFLTYFQNEAQLEKSRLLSDRFSAERPKGSFSTLEIQRTEQGDSAMYLCASSLLSRMNTEAFFGQGTRLTVV.

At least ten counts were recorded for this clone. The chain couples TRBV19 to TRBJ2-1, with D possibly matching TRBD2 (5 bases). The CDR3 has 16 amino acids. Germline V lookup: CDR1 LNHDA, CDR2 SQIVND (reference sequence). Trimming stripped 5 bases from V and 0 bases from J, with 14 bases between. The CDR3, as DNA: TGTGCCAGTAGTGGAGCACTAGGTGGCTCCTACAATGAGCAGTTCTTC. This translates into CASSGALGGSYNEQFF.

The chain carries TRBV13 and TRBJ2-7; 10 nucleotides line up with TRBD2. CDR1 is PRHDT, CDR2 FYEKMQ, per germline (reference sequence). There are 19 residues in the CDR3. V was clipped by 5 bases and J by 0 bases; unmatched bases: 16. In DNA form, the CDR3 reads TGTGCCAGCAGCCCCCCCCAGCGGGGGGGCTACGGGAGCTCCTACGAGCAGTACTTC. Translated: CASSPPQRGGYGSSYEQYF.

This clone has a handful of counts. CDR3: CASSSTGYYEQYF. CDR3 nucleotides: TGTGCCAGCAGTTCGACAGGGTATTACGAGCAGTACTTC. J is TRBJ2-7 and V is TRBV6-6, with 7 bases matching TRBD1. Trimming cost V 4 bases and J 4 bases; bases outside gene matches: 4. Per germline, CDR1 MNHNY and CDR2 SVGAGI (reference sequence). The CDR3 spans 13 residues.

The CDR3 protein is CASSITGTGGFEQYF. DNA of the CDR3: TGTGCCAGTAGTATCACCGGAACAGGGGGCTTTGAGCAGTACTTC. The chain combines TRBV19 with TRBJ2-7; 9 bases align to TRBD1. Unmatched junction bases numbered 10, after V lost 3 bases and J lost 7 bases. This CDR3 region has 15 residues. CDR1 and CDR2 from the germline V gene are LNHDA and SQIVND (reference sequence).

CDR3 amino acids: CASSLNQGRGETQYF. The CDR3 bases are TGTGCCAGCAGCTTAAATCAGGGGCGCGGGGAGACCCAGTACTTC. V usage is TRBV7-3 and J usage is TRBJ2-5, with D possibly matching TRBD1 (6 bases). The CDR3 covers 15 residues. V was clipped by 1 base and J by 5 bases, with 14 bases between them. Germline V gene sequence: CDR1 SGHTA, CDR2 FQGTGA.

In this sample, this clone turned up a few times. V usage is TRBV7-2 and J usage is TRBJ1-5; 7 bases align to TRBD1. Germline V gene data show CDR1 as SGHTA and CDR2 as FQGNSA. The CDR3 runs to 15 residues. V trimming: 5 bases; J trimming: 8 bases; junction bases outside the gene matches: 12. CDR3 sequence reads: CASSLRTGKGEPQHF. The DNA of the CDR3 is TGTGCCAGCAGCCTAAGGACAGGTAAAGGGGAGCCCCAGCATTTT.

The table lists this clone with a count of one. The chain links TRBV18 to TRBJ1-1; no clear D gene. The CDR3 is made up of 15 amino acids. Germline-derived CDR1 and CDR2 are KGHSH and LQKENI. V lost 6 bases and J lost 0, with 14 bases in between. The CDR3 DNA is TGTGCCAGCTCGTCGATTGAGGCTATGAACACTGAAGCTTTCTTT. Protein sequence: CASSSIEAMNTEAFF.